The clone carrying this T cell receptor beta chain was found many times. The time point denotes: persistent/refractory GD, antithyroid drugs over 5 years with positive TRAb. The authors made the TCR library using RNA they extracted from PBMCs. This sample stems from a study of regulatory T cells in long-lasting Graves disease. Arm-PCR with iRepertoire HTBI primers amplified the CDR3 regions for these TCR beta libraries. MiXCR was run by TCRdb on the multiplex PCR reads, yielding one entry per CDR3 protein. The sample records nearly 350,000 distinct CDR3 sequences, 15% to 20% being singletons. Per the germline V gene, CDR1 is SNHLY and CDR2 is FYNNEI. The ends were cut back, 2 bases at V and 7 bases at J, with 12 bases in the middle. The CDR3 has 15 amino acids.

Here the sequenced sample was peripheral blood mononuclear cells (PBMCs), taken when the disease was refractory, from a patient treated with antithyroid drugs. This chain joins TRBV2 and TRBJ1-6; D remains unclear. This TCR was sampled from a female donor with Graves disease. As DNA, the CDR3 is TGTGCCAGCAGTGAAAGGTCTCGGATGAATTCACCCCTCCACTTT. Residues: CASSERSRMNSPLHF.